The rows below give T cell receptor beta chains drawn from one sample of a study of blood T cell repertoires in COVID-19. TCRdb's table, derived via immunoSEQ multiplex PCR, lists solely in-frame clones and lacks some. There are roughly 440,000 clones in the sample; approximately 88% occur only once, and 10% to 15% lies in the top ten. Sequenced input: peripheral blood. The source is a woman aged 45-60 years with COVID-19, enrolled during active disease. CDR3s include the opening cysteine and the closing phenylalanine or tryptophan. Each record gives: D gene, clone size, V gene, J gene, CDR3 DNA, CDR3 protein. D genes are given only for firm matches. Not all rows give a size; the values are once, few, many and, for expanded clones, a class.

.	.	TRBV4-1	TRBJ1-3	TGCGCCAGCAGCTTAGCAACAGGCCTCTCTGGAAACACCATATATTTT	CASSLATGLSGNTIYF
TRBD2	.	TRBV18	TRBJ2-7	TGTGCCAGCTCACGTAGCGGGGGGCAATCCTACGAGCAGTACTTC	CASSRSGGQSYEQYF
.	.	TRBV5-6	TRBJ1-2	TGTGCCAGCAGCTTGTTGGTCGCCGGGGTCCCTAACTATGGCTACACCTTC	CASSLLVAGVPNYGYTF
TRBD1	.	TRBV2	TRBJ1-1	TGTGCCAGCTCCCGGGACAGGGGAACTGAAGCTTTCTTT	CASSRDRGTEAFF
TRBD1	.	TRBV6-1	TRBJ1-1	TGTGCCAGCAGTGATATACAGGGGATAACTGAAGCTTTCTTT	CASSDIQGITEAFF
.	.	TRBV6-5	TRBJ1-1	TGTGCCAGCAGTTTGTCGGGGGTGAACACTGAAGCTTTCTTT	CASSLSGVNTEAFF
TRBD1	.	TRBV5-1	TRBJ1-6	TGCGCCAGCAGTCAGGGGGAAGATAATTCACCCCTCCACTTT	CASSQGEDNSPLHF
TRBD1	.	TRBV9	TRBJ1-1	TGTGCCAGCAGCGTATATGAGGGGGCGAGGACTGAAGCTTTCTTT	CASSVYEGARTEAFF
.	.	TRBV6-5	TRBJ1-1	TGTGCCAGCAAGGCGGAAGCTCTGAACACTGAAGCTTTCTTT	CASKAEALNTEAFF
.	.	TRBV2	TRBJ1-4	TGTGCCAGCAGGGCGGTTGCAACTAATGAAAAACTGTTTTTT	CASRAVATNEKLFF
.	.	TRBV12-3/TRBV12-4	TRBJ2-1	TGTGCCAGCAGGCATCTAGCGAATGAGCAGTTCTTC	CASRHLANEQFF
.	.	TRBV6-6	TRBJ1-2	TGTGCCAGCACCCCTGGGGGGGGTGCGTTGGAAGGCTACACCTTC	CASTPGGGALEGYTF
TRBD2	once	TRBV11-1	TRBJ2-1	TGTGCCAGCACCTCCAGGACTAGCGCCTACAATGAGCAGTTCTTC	CASTSRTSAYNEQFF
.	.	TRBV19	TRBJ2-3	TGTGCCAGTAGTCTGGACAGCCCGGGGCCGCAGTATTTT	CASSLDSPGPQYF
TRBD1	.	TRBV30	TRBJ2-2	TGTGCCTCCCAGGGGGTGACGGGCGGGGAGCTGTTTTTT	CASQGVTGGELFF
.	.	TRBV6-5	TRBJ1-5	TGTGCCAGCAGTTACTCGATGCGGGGGCCCCAGCATTTT	CASSYSMRGPQHF
TRBD1	.	TRBV6-6	TRBJ1-2	TGTGCCAGCAGTTATGACAGGGGCCAGGTGCGGGGCTACACCTTC	CASSYDRGQVRGYTF
.	.	TRBV14	TRBJ2-3	TGTGCCAGCAGCGCGCGGCCCCCAGATACGCAGTATTTT	CASSARPPDTQYF
TRBD2	.	TRBV4-1	TRBJ2-7	TGCGCCAGCAGCCAAGAAGCGGGGACTAGCGGGGCCGCCTACGAGCAGTACTTC	CASSQEAGTSGAAYEQYF
TRBD1	.	TRBV18	TRBJ1-5	TGTGCCAGCTCACCGGACAGGGAACGGGGTCAGCCCCAGCATTTT	CASSPDRERGQPQHF
TRBD2	.	TRBV11-3	TRBJ2-3	TGTGCCAGCAGCTTAGGGGGGGGACGGCTCGTCACAGATACGCAGTATTTT	CASSLGGGRLVTDTQYF
TRBD2	.	TRBV3-1/TRBV3-2	TRBJ2-3	TGTGCCAGCAGCTTAGCGGGGGGGGCTTCGGATACGCAGTATTTT	CASSLAGGASDTQYF
.	.	TRBV11-2	TRBJ2-2	TGTGCCAGCAGCTTTTCTGGGGCCCACACCGGGGAGCTGTTTTTT	CASSFSGAHTGELFF
.	.	TRBV11-1	TRBJ1-1	TGTGCCAGCAGCCCCGACCGGGATCTTCAAGCTTTCTTT	CASSPDRDLQAFF
TRBD1	once	TRBV28	TRBJ1-2	TGTGCCAGCACCACCAGGGGGCCTGGCTACACCTTC	CASTTRGPGYTF
.	.	TRBV5-4	TRBJ2-2	TGTGCCAGCAGCTCTGGACGGGGATTAACCGGGGAGCTGTTTTTT	CASSSGRGLTGELFF
.	.	TRBV13	TRBJ1-1	TGTGCCAGCAGCTCTTTGGGACACCTTAACACTGAAGCTTTCTTT	CASSSLGHLNTEAFF
.	once	TRBV25-1	TRBJ1-2	TGTGCCAGCAGTGGTCCCGAGCAGACAGGATCTAACTATGGCTACACCTTC	CASSGPEQTGSNYGYTF
.	few	TRBV9	TRBJ2-3	TGTGCCAGCAGCGTAGGGGCGGATACGCAGTATTTT	CASSVGADTQYF
TRBD1	.	TRBV19	TRBJ1-2	TGTGCCAGTAGTATGACAGGGGAAGACTATGGCTACACCTTC	CASSMTGEDYGYTF
.	.	TRBV2	TRBJ2-2	TGTGCCAGCAGTCCCCGACTCGGGGAGCTGTTTTTT	CASSPRLGELFF
TRBD1	.	TRBV5-1	TRBJ1-1	TGCGCCAGCAGCTCCTGGACAGGGGGAAACACTGAAGCTTTCTTT	CASSSWTGGNTEAFF
.	.	TRBV11-2	TRBJ2-5	TGTGCCAGCACCCTAACTATACAAGAGACCCAGTACTTC	CASTLTIQETQYF
TRBD2	.	TRBV6-5	TRBJ2-1	TGTGCCAGCAGCCTAAGACTAGCGGGGGCAAATGAGCAGTTCTTC	CASSLRLAGANEQFF
.	.	TRBV9	TRBJ2-6	TGTGCCAGCAGCGTAAATTTCGGGGAAGATTTATCTGGGGCCAACGTCCTGACTTTC	CASSVNFGEDLSGANVLTF
.	.	TRBV14	TRBJ1-1	TGTGCCAGCAGCCAACGGACTTCGGGGAACACTGAAGCTTTCTTT	CASSQRTSGNTEAFF
.	.	TRBV28	TRBJ2-1	TGTGCCAGCACCCACCGCGGGCTTGCCAATGAGCAGTTCTTC	CASTHRGLANEQFF
TRBD2	.	TRBV19	TRBJ2-3	TGTGCCAGTAGTATAGAAGGGGCCAGCGGGGTTACATATACGCAGTATTTT	CASSIEGASGVTYTQYF
TRBD1	.	TRBV27	TRBJ1-2	TGTGCCAGCATCAACCACGGACAGGGGACCTTC	CASINHGQGTF
.	.	TRBV5-6	TRBJ1-4	TGTGCCAGCAGCGTGGGGGCGACTAGGGATCAACTGTCGGGAAAACTGTTTTTT	CASSVGATRDQLSGKLFF
TRBD1	.	TRBV2	TRBJ2-1	TGTGCCAGCGTGGATCTGGACAGGGGTCATAATGAGCAGTTCTTC	CASVDLDRGHNEQFF
.	.	TRBV18	TRBJ2-1	TGTGCCAGCTCACCCGGAGGAGATGAGCAGTTCTTC	CASSPGGDEQFF
TRBD2	.	TRBV2	TRBJ2-5	TGTGCCAGCAGTCTTCTCCCTATCGGGGGGGCGCGGGAGACCCAGTACTTC	CASSLLPIGGARETQYF
TRBD1	.	TRBV30	TRBJ2-1	TGTGCCTGGAGTACCGGGACAGGGCAGTTCTTC	CAWSTGTGQFF
.	.	TRBV28	TRBJ1-1	TGTGCCAGCAGCCCCGGGGGGGGGTGGAACACTGAAGCTTTCTTT	CASSPGGGWNTEAFF
.	.	TRBV19	TRBJ1-2	TGTGCCAGTAGTATATTTTCGGGAGTTAGCTATGGCTACACCTTC	CASSIFSGVSYGYTF
.	.	TRBV5-8	TRBJ2-3	TGTGCCAGCAGCCTGGAAGGGGCGAGCACAGATACGCAGTATTTT	CASSLEGASTDTQYF
TRBD1	.	TRBV11-2	TRBJ2-7	TGTGCCAGCAGACGACCTGGACAGGGAAGCTCCTACGAGCAGTACTTC	CASRRPGQGSSYEQYF
.	.	TRBV19	TRBJ1-1	TGTGCCAGTAGTCGGGACTTTGGCCGTGCTGAAGCTTTCTTT	CASSRDFGRAEAFF
.	.	TRBV7-2	TRBJ1-2	TGTGCCAGCAGCTTAGTTAACACCGGCGGGTATGGCTACACCTTC	CASSLVNTGGYGYTF
.	.	TRBV21-1	TRBJ2-2	TGTGCCAGCAGCATGAGACTAGCGGGGGGACTAAACCGAATCGGGGAGCTGTTTTTT	CASSMRLAGGLNRIGELFF
.	.	TRBV29-1	TRBJ2-4	TGCAGCGTAATCAGGGGTGACAAAAACATTCAGTACTTC	CSVIRGDKNIQYF
.	.	TRBV6-5	TRBJ2-7	TGTGCCAGCAGTACTACCTACGAGCAGTACTTC	CASSTTYEQYF